The rows below give T cell receptor beta chains drawn from one sample of a study of CD8 T cells in ankylosing spondylitis. TCRdb used MiXCR to reprocess the 5' RACE reads, holding one entry per CDR3 protein. The table includes about 840,000 distinct CDR3 sequences, 12% detected once. Sample: blood, either unsorted or a sorted T cell fraction (not recorded which). The receptors were gathered from a male donor with ankylosing spondylitis. Both conserved end residues are part of each CDR3. D genes are given only for firm matches. Part of the rows lack a size; the others show once, few, many or a class for expanded clones.

D	V	size	J	CDR3	DNA
TRBD1	TRBV20-1	-	TRBJ1-2	CSAVKRDRVSGYTF	TGCAGTGCTGTCAAGCGGGACAGGGTGAGCGGCTACACCTTC
-	TRBV12-3/TRBV12-4	many	TRBJ2-2	CASSLSGPFTGELFF	TGTGCCAGCAGTTTGTCCGGGCCGTTCACCGGGGAGCTGTTTTTT
-	TRBV15	-	TRBJ2-5	CATSRVLGREDTQYF	TGTGCCACCAGCAGAGTACTGGGCAGGGAGGACACCCAGTACTTC
-	TRBV15	-	TRBJ1-1	CATSVGTVLNTEAFF	TGTGCCACCAGCGTTGGGACGGTACTGAACACTGAAGCTTTCTTT
-	TRBV7-8	few	TRBJ1-6	CASSFGFLGSDSPLHF	TGTGCCAGCAGCTTTGGGTTCTTGGGATCCGATTCACCCCTCCACTTT
TRBD1	TRBV28	-	TRBJ2-2	CASSYPTGGFTGELFF	TGTGCCAGCAGTTACCCGACAGGGGGCTTTACCGGGGAGCTGTTTTTT
-	TRBV12-3/TRBV12-4	many	TRBJ2-2	CASSPDRTGELFF	TGTGCCAGCAGCCCCGACAGGACCGGGGAGCTGTTTTTT
TRBD1	TRBV5-5	-	TRBJ1-2	CASSLQQGWDYGYTF	TGTGCCAGCAGCTTGCAACAGGGGTGGGACTATGGCTACACCTTC
-	TRBV7-3	-	TRBJ2-5	CASSSGGTQETQYF	TGTGCCAGCAGCTCCGGGGGCACCCAAGAGACCCAGTACTTC
TRBD1	TRBV12-3/TRBV12-4	few	TRBJ2-1	CASCYRGPSYNEQFF	TGTGCCAGCTGCTACAGGGGACCCTCCTACAATGAGCAGTTCTTC
-	TRBV20-1	few	TRBJ2-7	CSARDRAGTYEQYF	TGCAGTGCTAGAGACCGTGCGGGGACCTACGAGCAGTACTTC
-	TRBV20-1	-	TRBJ2-1	CSARDAGTSYNEQFF	TGCAGTGCTAGAGATGCAGGGACCTCCTACAATGAGCAGTTCTTC
TRBD2	TRBV5-1	-	TRBJ2-1	CASSQPRLAGIYNEQFF	TGCGCCAGCAGCCAACCTAGACTAGCGGGGATATACAATGAGCAGTTCTTC
TRBD1	TRBV29-1	many	TRBJ1-6	CSVRTGRRNSPLHF	TGCAGCGTGCGGACAGGGCGAAGGAATTCACCCCTCCACTTT
-	TRBV29-1	-	TRBJ2-3	CSVGRGPRTDTQYF	TGCAGCGTGGGCCGGGGGCCCCGAACAGATACGCAGTATTTT
-	TRBV12-3/TRBV12-4	-	TRBJ2-7	CASSFWDGYEQYF	TGTGCCAGCAGTTTTTGGGACGGGTACGAGCAGTACTTC
-	TRBV5-1	few	TRBJ1-2	CASSWGDWTYTF	TGCGCCAGCAGCTGGGGGGACTGGACCTACACCTTC
-	TRBV5-1	few	TRBJ2-5	CASSLVGGGPEETQYF	TGCGCCAGCAGCTTGGTAGGGGGAGGGCCAGAGGAGACCCAGTACTTC
-	TRBV6-5	few	TRBJ2-7	CASSYSGDPTSEQYF	TGTGCCAGCAGTTACTCGGGGGACCCGACCTCCGAGCAGTACTTC
-	TRBV18	-	TRBJ1-2	CASSPPGSLDGYTF	TGTGCCAGCTCACCACCAGGGTCACTAGATGGCTACACCTTC
-	TRBV5-6	few	TRBJ1-2	CASSFRGAHYGYTF	TGTGCCAGCAGCTTTCGGGGGGCTCACTATGGCTACACCTTC
TRBD1	TRBV12-3/TRBV12-4	few	TRBJ1-2	CASARPGQGNYGYTF	TGTGCCAGCGCCCGTCCGGGACAGGGAAACTATGGCTACACCTTC
TRBD2	TRBV29-1	-	TRBJ2-3	CSGREGLGAGDTQYF	TGCAGCGGGAGGGAGGGGTTGGGAGCGGGGGATACGCAGTATTTT
-	TRBV7-2	few	TRBJ2-4	CASTAGAKNIQYF	TGTGCCAGCACTGCCGGAGCCAAAAACATTCAGTACTTC
-	TRBV10-3	-	TRBJ1-4	CAISEGGGGEKLFF	TGTGCCATCAGTGAAGGTGGAGGTGGTGAAAAACTGTTTTTT
-	TRBV6-5	many	TRBJ1-2	CASSYNQGSYGYTF	TGTGCCAGCAGTTACAATCAGGGAAGCTATGGCTACACCTTC
TRBD2	TRBV20-1	-	TRBJ2-1	CSAVLAGDYNEQFF	TGCAGTGCTGTTCTAGCGGGCGACTACAATGAGCAGTTCTTC
-	TRBV24-1	-	TRBJ2-7	CATSDLDEQYF	TGTGCCACCAGTGATTTGGACGAGCAGTACTTC
-	TRBV7-2	few	TRBJ2-1	CASSFNGRGDEQFF	TGTGCCAGCAGCTTTAACGGAAGGGGCGATGAGCAGTTCTTC
TRBD1	TRBV28	once	TRBJ2-6	CASSLPPKRTGVLPGANVLTF	TGTGCCAGCAGTTTGCCACCAAAACGGACAGGGGTCTTACCTGGGGCCAACGTCCTGACTTTC
-	TRBV10-1	-	TRBJ2-1	CASSESYNEQFF	TGCGCCAGCAGTGAGTCCTACAATGAGCAGTTCTTC
-	TRBV28	-	TRBJ1-5	CASHITNQPQHF	TGTGCCAGCCATATAACTAATCAGCCCCAGCATTTT
-	TRBV29-1	few	TRBJ2-7	CSTATLRQQKIEQYF	TGCAGCACAGCGACGCTCCGACAGCAGAAAATCGAGCAGTACTTC
-	TRBV20-1	many	TRBJ2-1	CSARGSSSYNEQFF	TGCAGTGCTAGGGGCTCGAGCTCCTACAATGAGCAGTTCTTC
-	TRBV29-1	few	TRBJ2-3	CSVELAGRDTQYF	TGCAGCGTTGAATTGGCAGGGAGGGATACGCAGTATTTT
-	TRBV12-3/TRBV12-4	few	TRBJ2-7	CASSLLGAVPLNEQYF	TGTGCCAGCAGTTTATTGGGAGCGGTCCCCCTAAACGAGCAGTACTTC
-	TRBV20-1	-	TRBJ1-1	CSARDGASPDEAFF	TGCAGTGCTAGAGACGGGGCGAGTCCCGATGAAGCTTTCTTT
-	TRBV11-2	few	TRBJ2-3	CASSPFRTGLRTDTQYF	TGTGCCAGCAGCCCCTTTAGGACGGGGCTTCGCACAGATACGCAGTATTTT
-	TRBV12-3/TRBV12-4	many	TRBJ2-1	CASTPGHIAGDEQFF	TGTGCCAGCACCCCGGGACACATTGCGGGGGATGAGCAGTTCTTC
-	TRBV28	-	TRBJ2-7	CASSLIGQGGYEQYF	TGTGCCAGCAGTTTAATAGGCCAGGGGGGCTACGAGCAGTACTTC
-	TRBV6-1	-	TRBJ1-2	CASTVSNYGYTF	TGTGCCAGCACGGTATCTAACTATGGCTACACCTTC
-	TRBV2	-	TRBJ1-4	CASTAETGNEKLFF	TGTGCCAGCACCGCGGAAACAGGGAACGAAAAACTGTTTTTT
TRBD2	TRBV5-1	few	TRBJ2-3	CASSFRTSSDTQYF	TGCGCCAGCAGCTTTAGGACTAGCTCGGATACGCAGTATTTT
-	TRBV20-1	-	TRBJ2-3	CSAKTRGSGGTDTQYF	TGCAGTGCTAAGACAAGGGGGTCGGGGGGCACAGATACGCAGTATTTT
TRBD2	TRBV24-1	many	TRBJ2-1	CATSLAGIYNEQFF	TGTGCCACATCACTAGCGGGAATATACAATGAGCAGTTCTTC
-	TRBV9	-	TRBJ2-7	CASSVGLAGFGEQYF	TGTGCCAGCAGCGTAGGTTTAGCAGGTTTCGGCGAGCAGTACTTC
-	TRBV15	few	TRBJ2-3	CATSAWDPDTQYF	TGTGCCACCAGCGCTTGGGACCCAGATACGCAGTATTTT
-	TRBV7-2	-	TRBJ1-2	CASSLAAGPNYGYTF	TGTGCCAGCAGCTTAGCCGCCGGGCCTAACTATGGCTACACCTTC
-	TRBV20-1	-	TRBJ1-6	CSARDMPYSPLHF	TGCAGTGCTAGGGACATGCCCTATTCACCCCTCCACTTT
TRBD2	TRBV12-3/TRBV12-4	few	TRBJ2-3	CASRSHLGRAADTQYF	TGTGCCAGCAGGTCCCATTTAGGGAGGGCCGCAGATACGCAGTATTTT
-	TRBV4-3	few	TRBJ2-3	CASSRPPAGTLTDTQYF	TGCGCCAGCAGCCGCCCCCCCGCAGGGACCCTCACAGATACGCAGTATTTT
-	TRBV12-3/TRBV12-4	-	TRBJ1-4	CASSDSGVGGEKLFF	TGTGCCAGCAGCGACTCGGGGGTAGGAGGTGAAAAACTGTTTTTT
TRBD2	TRBV20-1	many	TRBJ2-1	CSARPGLAGDGEQFF	TGCAGTGCTCGCCCCGGACTAGCGGGAGACGGTGAGCAGTTCTTC